The clone carrying this TCR beta chain was detected only a few times. Its antigen remains unidentified. cDNA synthesis used the whole RNA isolate, giving expressed TCRB sequences. Only in-frame clones appear in the TCRdb table, and some are missing; sequencing was by immunoSEQ multiplex PCR. The data hold about 740,000 clones, with 13% observed a single time. This CDR3 spans 14 amino acids. The trim removed 4 bases at V and 6 bases at J, leaving 9 bases unmatched. CDR1 and CDR2 from the germline V gene are GTSNPN and SVGIG (reference sequence). This specimen comes from a study of beta chain features in type 1 diabetes. For the study at large: On cell yields, gender and age, patients and healthy donors were similar. General observations from the study: Shorter TCRB CDR3s, moderately but significantly so, were found in Type 1 diabetes patients in all four CD4+ subsets.

The chain couples TRBV30 to TRBJ2-5; TRBD2 agrees at 9 bases. The clonotype comes from a young man with type 1 diabetes. The source material was naive CD4+ T cells from blood. The CDR3 loop reads CAWINLAGRKTQYF. CDR3 DNA: TGTGCCTGGATCAACCTAGCGGGGCGGAAGACCCAGTACTTC.